This TCR beta chain was captured in a study of radiation and T cells in renal cell carcinoma (TCRdb year 2020). Study-wide context: The samples were obtained from a clinical trial, where primary renal cell carcinomas were treated with 15 Gy stereotactic body radiation therapy and then removed by nephrectomy 4 weeks afterward. In total, some 50 samples, comprising some 25 tumors and some 27 peripheral blood samples, were subjected to TCR beta sequencing. Across all 50 or so samples, 3.5 million to 4.5 million unique CDR3 nucleotide sequences encoding some 2.6 million unique CDR3 amino acid sequences were identified.

The CDR3 spans 14 residues, from the cysteine through the phenylalanine. Just the 42-base CDR3 DNA is kept, in frame starting at base 1. Sequences SGHAT (CDR1) and FQNNGV (CDR2) are obtained from the germline V gene. V gives up 5 bases and J gives up 6 bases, and the segment between their germline ends measures 16 bases. Details on this clone: It has no known antigen specificity. Base qualities were left out, and no much larger clone turns up one base away.

Broader findings and caveats from the paper: Effects of radiation dose or scheduling on the TCR repertoire could not be addressed with the single-armed trial design. Because pretreatment tumor biopsies were not available, the study could not determine whether clonotypes were already present within the tumor at baseline. In blood, the top tumor clonotypes increased from baseline to 2 weeks after radiation and then shrank by 4 weeks, which suggests a temporary expansion of tumor-resident clones. Changes in the blood repertoire were not tracked past 4 weeks after treatment.

Taken with the paper, the label for time point translates to: baseline pretreatment blood. The sample's treatment or condition label, decoded: 15 Gy SBRT to primary tumor, nephrectomy 4 weeks later. To follow tumor-enriched clonotypes, serial peripheral blood was collected from radiation-treated patients at baseline and at 2 weeks and 4 weeks after SBRT. Every patient had renal cell carcinoma of clear cell pathology. The QIAamp DNA Blood Mini Kit (Qiagen) was used to prepare genomic DNA for TCR sequencing. The analyses included just those samples that passed every quality control check. Following the manufacturer's recommendations, the immunoSEQ kit was used to generate TCR beta libraries from genomic DNA. To prepare the libraries, a first multiplex PCR with proprietary primers was run, followed by a second PCR that added unique barcodes, and a bead cleanup was done after each round. A positive control reaction and a negative control reaction, both provided in the kit, were run with every batch of samples. The final libraries were assessed on an Agilent 4200 TapeStation D1000 ScreenTape, pooled by volume, and quantified by qPCR. Sequencing was performed on an Illumina NextSeq500 using a MidOutput 150-cycle cartridge, with 156 Read1 cycles, 15 Index1 cycles, and the kit custom primers. The pooled library was loaded at 0.8 to 1 pM, with an approximately 21% PhiX control spiked in. The authors' pipeline ran thus. The vendor-processed data were analyzed in R, and a clonotype was defined as all T cells that share the same CDR3 nucleotide sequence. In the clone abundance analyses, frequencies in each sample were normalized to that sample's 10,000 most abundant clones. Public T cell clones, averaging fewer than five per sample, were removed before analysis. Tumor-enriched clonotypes and baseline blood-enriched clonotypes were defined as those with an abundance difference of at least 32-fold between compartments. Clonotypes expanded or contracted between blood time points were identified with a beta-binomial differential abundance model. The Baroni-Urbani and Buser coefficient was used to measure tumor-blood repertoire similarity, and groups were compared with two-tailed Wilcoxon tests in R. TCRdb stores this immuneACCESS table with in-frame sequences only. Part of the clones is absent; in the studies checked, under half of the shortfall reflects unresolved V genes, and no reason is known for the rest. That table gives V, J and clone size, and the DNA gave D and trimming. The sample table holds about 150,000 clones, of which about 88% were seen once. The top ten clones comprise roughly 4% of the sample.

Sequencing was performed on blood, taken from a patient whose treatment included radiotherapy and nephrectomy. The receptor's source is a woman in her seventies with renal cell carcinoma. This chain is built from TRBV11-2 and TRBJ1-1; there is no confident call for the D gene. Here is the DNA: TGTGCCAGCAGCCTCGGGCAGGAGGTCGCTGAAGCTTTCTTT. It is translated as CASSLGQEVAEAFF.